This TCR beta chain was captured in a study of T cell responses to AZD1222 COVID-19 vaccine. The CDR3 sequence is 16 residues long. V lost 0 bases to trimming and J lost 2 bases; unmatched junction nucleotides: 5. The V gene's germline CDR1 is SGHVS and CDR2 FQNEAQ. Sequencing used immunoSEQ multiplex PCR; TCRdb keeps in-frame clones, though not all of them. Among fewer than 55,000 clones, around 90% were seen once, and the ten largest hold 30% to 45%. It was second doses at about 4 or about 12 weeks that were pooled. Findings and limits, study-wide: Of the AZD1222 recipients, only 6 or 7 were seropositive at baseline.

For this clone: Its specificity is not known.

V and J are TRBV7-8 and TRBJ2-7; TRBD1 matches 9 bases. The sequence came from an adult who received the AZD1222 COVID-19 vaccine. Material: peripheral blood, obtained 28 days after the second AZD1222 dose. CDR3 protein: CASSLAIGTGTYEQYF. CDR3 nucleotide sequence: TGTGCCAGCAGCTTAGCGATCGGGACAGGGACCTACGAGCAGTACTTC.